The 6 T cell receptor beta chains below come from one sample, sequenced in a study of shared clonotypes between healthy human individuals. TCRdb's table, derived via immunoSEQ multiplex PCR, lists solely in-frame clones and lacks some. The sample includes 1.4 million or so clones, approximately 98.5% of them seen just once. Sequencing used naive CD4+ T cells sorted from blood. Subset denoted: CD45RA+ positively selected. Source of these receptors: a man aged 25-45 years in good health.

The chain employs TRBV7-8 and TRBJ2-5; TRBD2 aligns across 11 bases. The CDR3 covers 16 residues. CDR1 and CDR2 (germline): SGHVS, FQNEAQ. Losses at the gene ends were 0 bases for V and 6 bases for J; bases not matched to a gene: 6. The CDR3 is CASSLALAGGLKTQYF. CDR3 DNA: TGTGCCAGCAGCTTAGCTCTAGCGGGAGGCTTGAAGACCCAGTACTTC. The full variable domain, in which reference TRBV7-8 and TRBJ2-5 provide the parts outside the CDR3, is GAGVSQSPRYKVAKRGQDVALRCDPISGHVSLFWYQQALGQGPEFLTYFQNEAQLDKSGLPSDRFFAERPEGSVSTLKIQRTQQEDSAVYLCASSLALAGGLKTQYFGPGTRLLVL.

The J gene is TRBJ2-7, the V gene TRBV7-2; 8 bases map to TRBD1. CDR1 and CDR2 (germline): SGHTA, FQGNSA. The CDR3 contains 15 residues. After removal of 6 bases from V and 0 bases from J, the junction contained 7 bases not matched to a gene. CDR3 residues: CASRYTGGFSYEQYF. The CDR3 bases are TGTGCCAGCAGGTATACAGGGGGGTTCTCCTACGAGCAGTACTTC.

The genes are TRBV28 and TRBJ2-5, with 9 bases that match TRBD1. The germline CDR1 and CDR2 sequences are MDHEN and SYDVKM. V was pared by 6 bases and J by 2 bases, with 22 bases of the junction left unmatched. This CDR3 is built from 20 residues. The CDR3: CASRLSKPKQGAVWQETQYF. CDR3 bases: TGTGCCAGCAGACTTTCCAAACCAAAACAGGGGGCAGTGTGGCAAGAGACCCAGTACTTC.

The V gene is TRBV5-1, the J gene TRBJ2-2; 9 nucleotides line up with TRBD2. This CDR3 has 17 residues. Germline V CDR1 and CDR2: SGHRS, YFSETQ. The ends lost 0 bases at V and 5 bases at J; junction bases unmatched: 8. The CDR3, as DNA: TGCGCCAGCAGCTTGGGTCTGAGCGGGAGGAGTACCGGGGAGCTGTTTTTT. The encoded protein is CASSLGLSGRSTGELFF.

V and J are TRBV5-1 and TRBJ2-2; TRBD1 might be the D (5 bases). The germline V gene encodes CDR1 SGHRS and CDR2 YFSETQ. This CDR3 contains 14 residues. The V end lost 2 bases, the J end lost 8 bases, and 13 bases lay between the germline ends. The CDR3 spells CASSLLDRGGELFF. The CDR3 DNA is TGCGCCAGCAGCTTATTAGACAGAGGAGGGGAGCTGTTTTTT.

The chain links TRBV4-2 to TRBJ2-7, with a weak D call TRBD2 (5 bases). CDR1 LGHNA and CDR2 YNFKEQ come from the germline V gene. V was pared by 3 bases and J by 0 bases, with 12 bases between. CDR3 size: 15 residues. CDR3 DNA sequence: TGTGCCAGCAGCCAGCGCCGGGATTCCTCCTACGAGCAGTACTTC. Translation: CASSQRRDSSYEQYF.